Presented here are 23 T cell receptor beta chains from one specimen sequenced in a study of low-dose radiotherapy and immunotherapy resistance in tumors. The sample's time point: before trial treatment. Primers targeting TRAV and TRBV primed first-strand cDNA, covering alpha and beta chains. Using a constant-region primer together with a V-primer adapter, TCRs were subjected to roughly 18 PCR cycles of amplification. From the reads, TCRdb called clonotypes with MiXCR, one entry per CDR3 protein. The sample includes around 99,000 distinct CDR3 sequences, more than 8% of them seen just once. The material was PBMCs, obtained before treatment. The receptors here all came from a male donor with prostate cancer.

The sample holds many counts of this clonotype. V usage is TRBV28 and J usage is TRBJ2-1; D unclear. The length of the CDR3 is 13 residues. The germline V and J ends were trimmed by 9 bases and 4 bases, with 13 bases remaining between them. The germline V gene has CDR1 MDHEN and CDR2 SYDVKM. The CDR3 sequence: CASVAVPYNEQFF. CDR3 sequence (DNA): TGTGCCAGTGTAGCTGTACCTTACAATGAGCAGTTCTTC.

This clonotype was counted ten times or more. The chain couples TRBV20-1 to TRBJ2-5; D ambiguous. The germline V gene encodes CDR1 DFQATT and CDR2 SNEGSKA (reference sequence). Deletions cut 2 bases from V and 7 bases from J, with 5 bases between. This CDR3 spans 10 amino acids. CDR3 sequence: CSARKATQYF. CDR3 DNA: TGCAGTGCTAGAAAGGCGACCCAGTACTTC.

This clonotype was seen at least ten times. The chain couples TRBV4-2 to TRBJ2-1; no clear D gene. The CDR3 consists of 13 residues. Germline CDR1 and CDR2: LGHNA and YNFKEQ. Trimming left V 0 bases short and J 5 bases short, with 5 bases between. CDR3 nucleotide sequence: TGTGCCAGCAGCCAAGAGAACAACAATGAGCAGTTCTTC. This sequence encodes CASSQENNNEQFF.

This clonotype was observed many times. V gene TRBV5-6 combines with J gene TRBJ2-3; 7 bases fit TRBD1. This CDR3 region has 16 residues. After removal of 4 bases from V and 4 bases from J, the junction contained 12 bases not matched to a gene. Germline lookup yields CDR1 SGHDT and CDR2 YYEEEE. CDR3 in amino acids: CASSMLQGQISDTQYF. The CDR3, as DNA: TGTGCCAGCAGCATGCTACAGGGACAGATTTCAGATACGCAGTATTTT.

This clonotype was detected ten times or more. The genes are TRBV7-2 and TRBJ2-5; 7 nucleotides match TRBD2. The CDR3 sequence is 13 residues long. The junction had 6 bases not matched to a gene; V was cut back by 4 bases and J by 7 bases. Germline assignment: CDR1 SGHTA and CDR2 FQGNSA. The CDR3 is CASSYGPGGTQYF. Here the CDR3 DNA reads TGTGCCAGCAGCTACGGACCGGGGGGGACCCAGTACTTC.

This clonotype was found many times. CDR3 protein: CASSGTGFNTGELFF. Here the CDR3 DNA reads TGTGCCAGCAGCGGCACGGGTTTTAACACCGGGGAGCTGTTTTTT. The chain joins TRBV5-5 to TRBJ2-2, with D unresolved. The CDR3 sequence is 15 residues long. The ends were cut back, 4 bases at V and 2 bases at J, with 12 bases in the middle. Germline V gene data show CDR1 as SGHKS and CDR2 as YYEKEE (reference sequence).

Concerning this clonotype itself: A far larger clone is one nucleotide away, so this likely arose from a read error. The CDR3 DNA is TGTGCCACCAGCAGAGTCTTCGCGGACTCCTACGAGCAGTACTTC. Translating it yields CATSRVFADSYEQYF. The V and J genes are TRBV13 and TRBJ2-7; D ambiguous. This CDR3 spans 15 amino acids. Germline V gives CDR1 PRHDT, CDR2 FYEKMQ (reference sequence).

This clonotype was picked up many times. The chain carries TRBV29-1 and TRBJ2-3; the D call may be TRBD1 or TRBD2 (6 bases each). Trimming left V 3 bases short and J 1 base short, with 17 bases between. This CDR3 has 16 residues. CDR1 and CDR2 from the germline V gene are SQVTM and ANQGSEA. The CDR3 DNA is TGCAGCGTTGAGGGGGGACAACTGGGGGGCACAGATACGCAGTATTTT. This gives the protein CSVEGGQLGGTDTQYF.

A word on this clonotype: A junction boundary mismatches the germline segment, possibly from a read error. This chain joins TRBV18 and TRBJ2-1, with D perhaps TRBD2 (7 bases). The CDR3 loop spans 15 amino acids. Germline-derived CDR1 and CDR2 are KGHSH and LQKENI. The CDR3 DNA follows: TGTGCCAGCTCACCACGAAGGGGGGACTACAATGAGCGGTTCTTC. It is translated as CASSPRRGDYNERFF.

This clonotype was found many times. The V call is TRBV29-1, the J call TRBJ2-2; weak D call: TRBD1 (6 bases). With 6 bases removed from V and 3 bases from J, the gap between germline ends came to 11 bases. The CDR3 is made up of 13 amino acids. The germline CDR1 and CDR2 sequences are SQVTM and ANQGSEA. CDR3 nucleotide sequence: TGCAGCGTAAACCAGGGGTACACCGGGGAGCTGTTTTTT. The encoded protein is CSVNQGYTGELFF.

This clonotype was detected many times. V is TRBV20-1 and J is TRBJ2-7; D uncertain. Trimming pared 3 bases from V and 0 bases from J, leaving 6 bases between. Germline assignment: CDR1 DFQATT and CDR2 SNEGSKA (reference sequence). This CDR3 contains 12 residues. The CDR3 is CSARTPSYEQYF. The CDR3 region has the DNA TGCAGTGCTAGGACCCCCTCCTACGAGCAGTACTTC.

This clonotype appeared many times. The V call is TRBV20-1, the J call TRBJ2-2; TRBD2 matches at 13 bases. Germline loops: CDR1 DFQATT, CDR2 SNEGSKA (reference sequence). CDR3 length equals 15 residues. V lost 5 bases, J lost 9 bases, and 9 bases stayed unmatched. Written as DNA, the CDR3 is TGCAGTGCTGCCCCCGGACTAGCGGGAGTCCGGGAGCTGTTTTTT. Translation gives CSAAPGLAGVRELFF.

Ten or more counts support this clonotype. CDR3 residues: CSVKQGATQPQHF. In DNA form, the CDR3 reads TGCAGCGTGAAACAGGGGGCAACACAGCCCCAGCATTTT. The chain recombines TRBV29-1 with TRBJ1-5, with 9 bases aligning to TRBD1. The CDR3 sequence is 13 residues long. V was clipped by 6 bases and J by 7 bases; unmatched bases: 7. Germline V gene sequence: CDR1 SQVTM, CDR2 ANQGSEA. The full variable domain, its missing parts supplied by reference TRBV29-1 and TRBJ1-5, is SAVISQKPSRDICQRGTSLTIQCQVDSQVTMMFWYRQQPGQSLTLIATANQGSEATYESGFVIDKFPISRPNLTFSTLTVSNMSPEDSSIYLCSVKQGATQPQHFGDGTRLSIL.

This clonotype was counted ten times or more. CDR3 sequence (DNA): TGTGCCAGCAGCTTAAAGGGAAGCACTGAAGCTTTCTTT. Amino acid sequence: CASSLKGSTEAFF. This chain joins TRBV7-2 and TRBJ1-1, with D hard to call. The CDR3 is 13 amino acids. Germline V CDR1 and CDR2: SGHTA, FQGNSA. Trimming removed 2 bases from V and 4 bases from J, with 8 bases in between.

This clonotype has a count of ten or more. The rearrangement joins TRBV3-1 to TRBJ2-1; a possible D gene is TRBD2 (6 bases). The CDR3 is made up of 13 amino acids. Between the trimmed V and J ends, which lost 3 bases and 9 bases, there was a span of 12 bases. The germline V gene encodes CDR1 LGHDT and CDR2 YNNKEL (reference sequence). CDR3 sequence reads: CASSQRGTREQFF. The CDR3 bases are TGTGCCAGCAGCCAGCGCGGGACTCGTGAGCAGTTCTTC.

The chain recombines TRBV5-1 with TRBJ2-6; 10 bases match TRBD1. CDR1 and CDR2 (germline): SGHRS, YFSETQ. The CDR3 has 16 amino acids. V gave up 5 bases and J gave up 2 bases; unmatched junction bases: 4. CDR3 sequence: CASRQGQGAGANVLTF. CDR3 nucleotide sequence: TGCGCCAGCAGGCAAGGACAGGGGGCTGGGGCCAACGTCCTGACTTTC.

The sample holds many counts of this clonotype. Written as DNA, the CDR3 is TGTGCCAGCAATCCATATTCCACCGGGGAGCTGTTTTTT. Protein product: CASNPYSTGELFF. The rearrangement links TRBV28 to TRBJ2-2, with D hard to call. Deletions cut 7 bases from V and 4 bases from J, with 10 bases between. This CDR3 region has 13 residues. CDR1 and CDR2 (germline): MDHEN, SYDVKM.

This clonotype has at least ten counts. The CDR3 bases are TGCAGTGCCAGGACTAGCGGGCAAATAGCCGACGAGCAGTACTTC. This translates into CSARTSGQIADEQYF. J is TRBJ2-7 and V is TRBV20-1; 11 bases are shared with TRBD2. J lost 5 bases, V lost 6 bases, and 12 bases had no gene match. The germline CDR1 and CDR2 sequences are DFQATT and SNEGSKA (reference sequence). The length of the CDR3 is 15 residues.

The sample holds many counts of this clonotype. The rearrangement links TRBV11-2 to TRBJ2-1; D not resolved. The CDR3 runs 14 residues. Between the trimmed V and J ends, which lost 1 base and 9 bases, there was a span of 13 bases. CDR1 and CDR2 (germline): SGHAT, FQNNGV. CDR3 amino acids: CASSLAETGTEQFF. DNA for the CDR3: TGTGCCAGCAGCTTAGCCGAGACTGGAACTGAGCAGTTCTTC.

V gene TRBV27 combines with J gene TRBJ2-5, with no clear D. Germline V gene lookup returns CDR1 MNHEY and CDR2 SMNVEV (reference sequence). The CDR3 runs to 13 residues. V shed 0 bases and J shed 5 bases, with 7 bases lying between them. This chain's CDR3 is CASSLSSRETQYF. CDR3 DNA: TGTGCCAGCAGTTTATCCAGCAGGGAGACCCAGTACTTC.

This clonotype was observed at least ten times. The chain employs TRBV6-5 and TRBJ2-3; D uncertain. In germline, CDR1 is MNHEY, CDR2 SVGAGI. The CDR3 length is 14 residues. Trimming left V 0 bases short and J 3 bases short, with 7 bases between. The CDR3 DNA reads TGTGCCAGCAGTTACTCCCCAACAACAGATACGCAGTATTTT. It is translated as CASSYSPTTDTQYF.

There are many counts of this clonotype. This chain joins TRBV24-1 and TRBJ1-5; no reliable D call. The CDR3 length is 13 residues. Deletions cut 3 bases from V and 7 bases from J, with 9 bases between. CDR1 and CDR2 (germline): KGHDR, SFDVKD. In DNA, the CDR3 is TGTGCCACCAGTGATGGAGGATTCCAGCCCCAGCATTTT. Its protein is CATSDGGFQPQHF.

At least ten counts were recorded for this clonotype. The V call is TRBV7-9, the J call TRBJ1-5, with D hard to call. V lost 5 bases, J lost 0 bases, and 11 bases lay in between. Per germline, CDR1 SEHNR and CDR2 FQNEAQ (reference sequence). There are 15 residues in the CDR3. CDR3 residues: CASSLDGLSNQPQHF. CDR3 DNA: TGTGCCAGCAGCCTGGACGGGCTTAGCAATCAGCCCCAGCATTTT.